The subject of this entry is one T cell receptor beta chain. Its antigen is currently not known. Base-call qualities are not available, and no considerably larger clone is one nucleotide away. The immunoSEQ Assay, a bias-controlled multiplex PCR, was used to amplify TCRbeta CDR3 regions from genomic DNA. The paper's processing steps were these. Nucleated cell counts per sample were estimated from amplification of reference gene primers within the assay. To quantify the absolute abundance of each unique TCRbeta CDR3 rearrangement, sequence reads were collapsed and filtered. For each sample, productive Simpson clonality was calculated as the square root of Simpson's diversity index over productive rearrangements. TCRdb's version of the immuneACCESS table is confined to in-frame rearrangements and falls short of the full clone set. An unresolved V gene accounts for under half of the shortfall where checked; the remainder is of unknown origin. V, J and clone size reflect that table, while D and trimming were determined from the DNA. The sample includes roughly 66,000 clones, with around 90% observed a single time. About 6.8% of the sample lies in the top ten.

Each collaborating institution followed its own protocols to collect whole blood in K2EDTA tubes. For TCRbeta analysis, collaborator samples were shipped as frozen whole blood, as isolated PBMCs, or as DNA extracted from either sample type. Its CDR3 holds 17 amino acids, cysteine through phenylalanine. The sequence is cut down to CDR3 DNA, 51 bases in frame from base 1. Reading the germline V gene gives CDR1 LGHNA and CDR2 YSLEER. Germline trimming: 2 bases from V, 1 base from J; junction bases outside gene matches: 10. This sample is part of a study of blood T cell repertoires in COVID-19 (dated by TCRdb to the early 2020s). For the wider study: The collaborator samples originated in the United States, Italy and Spain and spanned the acute and convalescent phases of COVID-19. The material from the prospective study consisted of cDNA or gDNA derived from T cells, B-cell-depleted T cells, or PBMCs. Subjects who had been exposed to COVID-19, were actively infected with it, or had recovered from it provided the deeply sampled blood TCRbeta repertoires that made up the dataset. The repertoires were released in a freely available public database meant as a resource for research on the immune response to SARS-CoV-2. The samples were drawn from two sources: the first 160 participants of the ongoing ImmuneRACE study, and 950 to 1,500 subjects contributed by 6 global collaborators. A de-identified subject ID, COVID-19 status, age in years and sex were almost always included in the sample metadata. Where HLA class I and class II types were available, the types were taken from metadata supplied by the sample provider, not from assay-based typing. Overall study results and their limits: The quantity of clinical and demographic metadata differed by source and by participant and was supplied without curation.

The V gene is TRBV4-3 and the J gene is TRBJ2-7, and 8 junction bases match TRBD2. The receptor's source is a human donor in a cohort sampled during active COVID-19. The sample consisted of peripheral blood. The CDR3 protein sequence reads: CASSQTLAGGPSYEQYF. The nucleotides read TGCGCCAGCAGCCAAACCCTTGCGGGGGGACCTTCCTACGAGCAGTACTTC.